This T cell receptor beta chain was profiled in a study of monozygotic twins with inflammatory bowel disease. The study, taken as a whole, reports: Discordant twins showed the same repertoire similarity as concordant twins, possibly from limited power.

Each UMI harboured a 6-nucleotide sample barcode and was appended via template switching. TCRdb re-called the 5' RACE reads and catalogs CDR3 proteins one per entry, DNA excluded. Its table lists about 300,000 distinct CDR3 sequences. The CDR3 has 17 residues. Remarks on this clonotype: Its cognate antigen is unknown.

This sequence joins TRBV12-3 or TRBV12-4 and TRBJ2-1; TCRdb returns TRBD2, unconfirmable since there is no DNA. The sequencing input was blood. The receptor was derived from a human donor with ulcerative colitis or Crohn's disease, or a healthy co-twin of an affected twin (not recorded which). The CDR3: CASSHSGRSPFYNEQFF.